This T cell receptor (beta chain) was sequenced during a study of beta chain features in type 1 diabetes. Study summary: Healthy donors resembled patients in age, gender and cell yields. All samples combined gave under 110,000,000 sorted cells for examination.

The CDR3 has 15 amino acids. Germline trimming cut 3 bases from V and 5 bases from J; bases unmatched to any gene: 3. Germline values: CDR1 SGHNT, CDR2 YYREEE (reference sequence). Since all of the isolated RNA was reverse transcribed, expressed TCRB transcripts were what got sequenced. Libraries were prepared by immunoSEQ multiplex PCR; TCRdb keeps only in-frame clonotypes and omits some of them. The sample includes a few hundred thousand clones, approximately 15% seen only once; the top ten take around 0.019%. Concerning this clone: Antigen unknown.

General study findings and limits: Shortening that was moderate but significant affected the TCRB CDR3s of Type 1 diabetes patients in all four CD4+ subsets.

This chain joins TRBV5-4 and TRBJ2-1, with 12 bases lining up with TRBD2. Sequencing was carried out using naive CD4+ T cells from blood. This clonotype originated in a man under 40 with type 1 diabetes. CDR3 in amino acids: CASSYGLAGNNEQFF. The CDR3 DNA reads as TGTGCCAGCAGCTATGGACTAGCGGGAAACAATGAGCAGTTCTTC.